This T cell receptor beta chain originates from a study of blood T cell repertoires in COVID-19. This CDR3 region has 14 residues. V was pared by 6 bases and J by 4 bases, with 14 bases between. Germline CDR1 MNHEY, CDR2 SVGAGI. Measured with immunoSEQ multiplex PCR; TCRdb has only the in-frame clones, and not every one. The sample yields under 55,000 clones, around 80% seen once. The sequence was collected from a man aged 70 or older with acute or convalescent COVID-19. Material for sequencing was peripheral blood. This chain links TRBV6-5 with TRBJ2-3, with D perhaps matching TRBD2 (5 bases). The CDR3 here is CASRKIGIPDTQYF. The CDR3 bases are TGTGCCAGCAGAAAAATCGGGATCCCAGATACGCAGTATTTT.